These T cell receptor beta chains were read from a single sample in a study of T cell responses to AZD1222 COVID-19 vaccine. Clones were read by immunoSEQ multiplex PCR, and TCRdb kept only the in-frame ones, dropping some. The data contain 150,000 to 200,000 clones, just over 90% of them seen just once; the ten biggest clones take up around 1%. Sequenced here: peripheral blood, sampled 28 days after the second AZD1222 dose. The receptors shown here come from an adult who received the AZD1222 COVID-19 vaccine. Each CDR3 is given with its conserved first and last residue. D genes are given only for firm matches. Size is omitted from some rows. Given values are once, few, many or a class for expanded clones.

J,D,size,V,CDR3,DNA
TRBJ2-7,NA,NA,TRBV7-2,CASSLETAAYEQYF,TGTGCCAGCAGCTTAGAGACAGCCGCATACGAGCAGTACTTC
TRBJ1-5,NA,NA,TRBV30,CAWSAGGGQPQHF,TGTGCCTGGAGTGCCGGGGGGGGTCAGCCCCAGCATTTT
TRBJ2-7,NA,NA,TRBV27,CASSLFSARSYEQYF,TGTGCCAGCAGTTTATTTTCAGCGCGCTCCTACGAGCAGTACTTC
TRBJ1-1,NA,NA,TRBV18,CASSPGATEAFF,TGTGCCAGCTCACCAGGGGCCACTGAAGCTTTCTTT
TRBJ2-7,NA,NA,TRBV30,CAWKAGRQDEQYF,TGTGCCTGGAAAGCTGGTAGGCAGGACGAGCAGTACTTC
TRBJ1-3,NA,once,TRBV9,CASSQSSGNTIYF,TGTGCCAGCAGCCAGTCCTCTGGAAACACCATATATTTT
TRBJ1-5,NA,NA,TRBV19,CASSISGAGNQPQHF,TGTGCCAGTAGTATTTCAGGGGCCGGCAATCAGCCCCAGCATTTT
TRBJ2-1,NA,NA,TRBV6-1,CASSGPDRLPYNEQFF,TGTGCCAGCAGTGGTCCAGACAGGCTGCCCTACAATGAGCAGTTCTTC
TRBJ1-2,NA,NA,TRBV19,CASSTPRGRGYGYTF,TGTGCCAGTAGTACTCCGCGGGGGCGCGGCTATGGCTACACCTTC
TRBJ2-7,NA,NA,TRBV6-1,CASSEGGATYEQYF,TGTGCCAGCAGTGAAGGGGGGGCCACCTACGAGCAGTACTTC
TRBJ2-7,NA,NA,TRBV27,CASSFNLDYEQYF,TGTGCCAGCAGTTTTAATCTAGACTACGAGCAGTACTTC
TRBJ2-2,TRBD1,NA,TRBV5-1,CASSLESQGATGELFF,TGCGCCAGCAGCTTGGAATCGCAGGGGGCAACCGGGGAGCTGTTTTTT
TRBJ2-7,NA,NA,TRBV27,CASSLPTPTADFYEQYF,TGTGCCAGCAGTTTACCTACTCCCACCGCAGATTTCTACGAGCAGTACTTC
TRBJ1-1,NA,NA,TRBV7-2,CASSLDRAIPEAFF,TGTGCCAGCAGCTTAGACAGGGCAATCCCTGAAGCTTTCTTT
TRBJ1-2,TRBD1,NA,TRBV7-8,CASSLAQGADSGYTF,TGTGCCAGCAGCTTAGCGCAGGGGGCTGATAGTGGCTACACCTTC
TRBJ2-7,NA,NA,TRBV12-5,CASSPTGALAYEQYF,TGTGCTAGTTCACCCACCGGGGCATTAGCCTACGAGCAGTACTTC
TRBJ1-2,NA,NA,TRBV20-1,CSAPGYTF,TGCAGTGCCCCGGGCTACACCTTC
TRBJ1-2,TRBD1,NA,TRBV3-1/TRBV3-2,CASSLKHDRAHYGYTF,TGTGCCAGCAGCCTCAAACACGACAGGGCTCACTATGGCTACACCTTC
TRBJ1-2,NA,NA,TRBV7-9,CASSRHPSNYGYTF,TGTGCCAGCAGCCGCCACCCGAGTAACTATGGCTACACCTTC
TRBJ2-3,TRBD1,NA,TRBV6-1,CASSERDGDSDTQYF,TGTGCCAGCAGTGAAAGGGACGGGGACAGCGATACGCAGTATTTT
TRBJ2-1,TRBD2,few,TRBV18,CASSPGTSHDEQFF,TGTGCCAGCTCACCGGGGACTAGTCATGATGAGCAGTTCTTC
TRBJ1-5,TRBD1,NA,TRBV2,CASRGQSNQPQHF,TGTGCCAGCAGGGGACAGAGCAATCAGCCCCAGCATTTT
TRBJ1-2,TRBD1,NA,TRBV6-5,CASSLRDRGTYGYTF,TGTGCCAGCAGTTTACGGGACAGGGGGACCTATGGCTACACCTTC
TRBJ2-1,TRBD1,NA,TRBV5-4,CASSPGQDYNEQFF,TGTGCCAGCAGCCCCGGACAGGACTACAATGAGCAGTTCTTC
TRBJ2-3,NA,NA,TRBV12-3/TRBV12-4,CASSLGRQDTQYF,TGTGCCAGCAGTTTAGGGCGCCAAGATACGCAGTATTTT
TRBJ2-2,NA,NA,TRBV7-2,CASSLAGTANTGELFF,TGTGCCAGCAGCTTAGCCGGGACCGCGAACACCGGGGAGCTGTTTTTT
TRBJ2-3,NA,NA,TRBV20-1,CSAKKADTQYF,TGCAGTGCTAAAAAAGCAGATACGCAGTATTTT
TRBJ2-2,TRBD2,NA,TRBV19,CASSMARTSGAPGELFF,TGTGCCAGTAGTATGGCCCGGACTAGCGGGGCCCCCGGGGAGCTGTTTTTT
TRBJ1-2,NA,NA,TRBV12-5,CASEGGYGYTF,TGTGCTAGTGAAGGGGGTTATGGCTACACCTTC
TRBJ1-1,TRBD1,once,TRBV29-1,CSVDKGNRGWTEAFF,TGCAGCGTTGACAAGGGAAACAGGGGATGGACTGAAGCTTTCTTT
TRBJ2-7,TRBD1,NA,TRBV14,CASSHTGGAKYTYEQYF,TGTGCCAGCAGCCACACAGGGGGTGCTAAATACACCTACGAGCAGTACTTC
TRBJ2-7,NA,NA,TRBV6-1,CASSEGRTYEQYF,TGTGCCAGCAGTGAAGGGCGGACCTACGAGCAGTACTTC
TRBJ1-2,NA,NA,TRBV5-6,CASSTDSPNYGYTF,TGTGCCAGCAGCACGGACAGTCCTAACTATGGCTACACCTTC
TRBJ1-1,NA,NA,TRBV11-2,CASSLEGGRRKSAFF,TGTGCCAGCAGCTTAGAGGGCGGACGGCGTAAGAGCGCTTTCTTT
TRBJ2-1,NA,NA,TRBV9,CASTPPRESNEQFF,TGTGCCAGCACCCCTCCTAGGGAGAGCAATGAGCAGTTCTTC
TRBJ1-4,NA,NA,TRBV30,CAWSVSLAGKLFF,TGTGCCTGGAGTGTAAGCCTGGCGGGGAAACTGTTTTTT
TRBJ1-5,TRBD1,NA,TRBV29-1,CSVGADRAQPQHF,TGCAGCGTTGGGGCCGACAGGGCCCAGCCCCAGCATTTT
TRBJ1-2,NA,NA,TRBV29-1,CSVGDVGSYTF,TGCAGCGTTGGGGACGTAGGTAGCTACACCTTC
TRBJ1-1,TRBD1,NA,TRBV5-1,CASSSQGGMNTEAFF,TGCGCCAGCAGCTCACAGGGGGGAATGAACACTGAAGCTTTCTTT
TRBJ2-2,NA,NA,TRBV6-5,CASRTQGYDTGELFF,TGTGCCAGCAGAACCCAGGGGTATGATACCGGGGAGCTGTTTTTT
TRBJ2-5,NA,once,TRBV11-2,CASSYAGPTGTQYF,TGTGCCAGCAGCTACGCCGGGCCCACAGGGACCCAGTACTTC
TRBJ2-7,NA,once,TRBV6-5,CASSLGAPYEQYF,TGTGCCAGCAGTTTAGGGGCCCCCTACGAGCAGTACTTC
TRBJ2-6,NA,NA,TRBV25-1,CASISGSGANVLTF,TGTGCCAGCATCTCCGGCTCTGGGGCCAACGTCCTGACTTTC
TRBJ1-2,NA,once,TRBV2,CASSERQTHNGYTF,TGTGCCAGCAGTGAACGGCAGACTCACAATGGCTACACCTTC
TRBJ2-5,NA,NA,TRBV3-1/TRBV3-2,CASSHGEETQYF,TGTGCCAGCAGCCATGGGGAAGAGACCCAGTACTTC
TRBJ1-5,TRBD1,NA,TRBV7-9,CASSPWTGEDQPQHF,TGTGCCAGCAGCCCTTGGACAGGGGAAGATCAGCCCCAGCATTTT
TRBJ1-1,NA,NA,TRBV18,CASSLNREMSEAFF,TGTGCCAGCTCACTAAACAGGGAAATGAGTGAAGCTTTCTTT
TRBJ1-5,NA,NA,TRBV3-1/TRBV3-2,CASSQAHSLNQPQHF,TGTGCCAGCAGCCAAGCCCACAGTCTCAATCAGCCCCAGCATTTT
TRBJ2-2,TRBD1,NA,TRBV7-9,CASSSRGTGNTGELFF,TGTGCCAGCAGCTCACGTGGGACAGGGAACACCGGGGAGCTGTTTTTT
TRBJ2-3,NA,NA,TRBV6-6,CASSYRGEDTQYF,TGTGCCAGCAGTTACAGGGGAGAAGATACGCAGTATTTT
TRBJ2-2,TRBD1,NA,TRBV12-5,CASGPRPGGVTGELFF,TGTGCTAGTGGCCCACGCCCAGGGGGCGTCACCGGGGAGCTGTTTTTT